This note documents a single T cell receptor beta chain sequence. The sample is drawn from a study of blood T cell repertoires in COVID-19. Method: immunoSEQ multiplex PCR; TCRdb's copy keeps in-frame clones and lacks some. Here the sample spans around 250,000 clones, 86% being singletons. CDR1 SGHNT and CDR2 YENEEA come from the germline V gene. There are 16 residues in the CDR3. After removal of 9 bases from V and 2 bases from J, the junction contained 5 bases not matched to a gene. V is TRBV11-3 and J is TRBJ2-6, with 12 bases that match TRBD1. The sequence was obtained from a man aged 18 to 29 with active or convalescent COVID-19. Sequences were obtained from peripheral blood. CDR3 loop: CASVRDRGPGANVLTF. The CDR3 DNA reads TGTGCCAGTGTCCGGGACAGGGGGCCTGGGGCCAACGTCCTGACTTTC.